A selection of T cell receptor beta chains follows, all from one sample in a study of cytomegalovirus exposure and HLA in healthy donors. The table came from immunoSEQ multiplex PCR; TCRdb's copy has only in-frame clones and leaves some out. This sample has 150,000 to 200,000 clones; around 76% occur once, and the top ten carry under 2.5%. The sequenced sample was PBMCs. These receptors originate from a woman aged 25 to 39 in good health and CMV-seropositive. CDR3s include the opening cysteine and the closing phenylalanine or tryptophan. The order of the fields is J gene, V gene, CDR3 protein.

J: TRBJ1-1; V: TRBV9; CDR3: CASSSHPSGEAFF
J: TRBJ2-3; V: TRBV2; CDR3: CASRVRASAGLTDTQYF
J: TRBJ2-7; V: TRBV5-4; CDR3: CASSLETGGYEQYF
J: TRBJ2-4; V: TRBV19; CDR3: CASSSRQGIAKNIQYF
J: TRBJ2-3; V: TRBV2; CDR3: CASSQETGGTDTQYF
J: TRBJ1-2; V: TRBV4-3; CDR3: CASSQVGTATGYGYTF
J: TRBJ2-2; V: TRBV7-6; CDR3: CASSSPRLAGGPTGELFF
J: TRBJ1-2; V: TRBV6-1; CDR3: CASSIQDGSYGYTF
J: TRBJ1-4; V: TRBV2; CDR3: CASRLGSDKEKLFF
J: TRBJ2-5; V: TRBV19; CDR3: CASSTGTGGRETQYF
J: TRBJ1-4; V: TRBV5-1; CDR3: CASSFTGLQATNEKLFF
J: TRBJ2-1; V: TRBV2; CDR3: CASSVERGSYNEQFF
J: TRBJ1-1; V: TRBV7-9; CDR3: CASSSLQGGWTEAFF
J: TRBJ1-4; V: TRBV4-3; CDR3: CASSLSRGSSVLNEEKLFF
J: TRBJ2-3; V: TRBV27; CDR3: CASSPILAGGWDTQYF
J: TRBJ1-6; V: TRBV5-1; CDR3: CASSLGDRAANSPLHF
J: TRBJ2-7; V: TRBV7-9; CDR3: CASSQPTDIDSYEQYF
J: TRBJ1-1; V: TRBV5-1; CDR3: CASSGELRAGEAFF
J: TRBJ2-7; V: TRBV7-9; CDR3: CASSVRGYEQYF